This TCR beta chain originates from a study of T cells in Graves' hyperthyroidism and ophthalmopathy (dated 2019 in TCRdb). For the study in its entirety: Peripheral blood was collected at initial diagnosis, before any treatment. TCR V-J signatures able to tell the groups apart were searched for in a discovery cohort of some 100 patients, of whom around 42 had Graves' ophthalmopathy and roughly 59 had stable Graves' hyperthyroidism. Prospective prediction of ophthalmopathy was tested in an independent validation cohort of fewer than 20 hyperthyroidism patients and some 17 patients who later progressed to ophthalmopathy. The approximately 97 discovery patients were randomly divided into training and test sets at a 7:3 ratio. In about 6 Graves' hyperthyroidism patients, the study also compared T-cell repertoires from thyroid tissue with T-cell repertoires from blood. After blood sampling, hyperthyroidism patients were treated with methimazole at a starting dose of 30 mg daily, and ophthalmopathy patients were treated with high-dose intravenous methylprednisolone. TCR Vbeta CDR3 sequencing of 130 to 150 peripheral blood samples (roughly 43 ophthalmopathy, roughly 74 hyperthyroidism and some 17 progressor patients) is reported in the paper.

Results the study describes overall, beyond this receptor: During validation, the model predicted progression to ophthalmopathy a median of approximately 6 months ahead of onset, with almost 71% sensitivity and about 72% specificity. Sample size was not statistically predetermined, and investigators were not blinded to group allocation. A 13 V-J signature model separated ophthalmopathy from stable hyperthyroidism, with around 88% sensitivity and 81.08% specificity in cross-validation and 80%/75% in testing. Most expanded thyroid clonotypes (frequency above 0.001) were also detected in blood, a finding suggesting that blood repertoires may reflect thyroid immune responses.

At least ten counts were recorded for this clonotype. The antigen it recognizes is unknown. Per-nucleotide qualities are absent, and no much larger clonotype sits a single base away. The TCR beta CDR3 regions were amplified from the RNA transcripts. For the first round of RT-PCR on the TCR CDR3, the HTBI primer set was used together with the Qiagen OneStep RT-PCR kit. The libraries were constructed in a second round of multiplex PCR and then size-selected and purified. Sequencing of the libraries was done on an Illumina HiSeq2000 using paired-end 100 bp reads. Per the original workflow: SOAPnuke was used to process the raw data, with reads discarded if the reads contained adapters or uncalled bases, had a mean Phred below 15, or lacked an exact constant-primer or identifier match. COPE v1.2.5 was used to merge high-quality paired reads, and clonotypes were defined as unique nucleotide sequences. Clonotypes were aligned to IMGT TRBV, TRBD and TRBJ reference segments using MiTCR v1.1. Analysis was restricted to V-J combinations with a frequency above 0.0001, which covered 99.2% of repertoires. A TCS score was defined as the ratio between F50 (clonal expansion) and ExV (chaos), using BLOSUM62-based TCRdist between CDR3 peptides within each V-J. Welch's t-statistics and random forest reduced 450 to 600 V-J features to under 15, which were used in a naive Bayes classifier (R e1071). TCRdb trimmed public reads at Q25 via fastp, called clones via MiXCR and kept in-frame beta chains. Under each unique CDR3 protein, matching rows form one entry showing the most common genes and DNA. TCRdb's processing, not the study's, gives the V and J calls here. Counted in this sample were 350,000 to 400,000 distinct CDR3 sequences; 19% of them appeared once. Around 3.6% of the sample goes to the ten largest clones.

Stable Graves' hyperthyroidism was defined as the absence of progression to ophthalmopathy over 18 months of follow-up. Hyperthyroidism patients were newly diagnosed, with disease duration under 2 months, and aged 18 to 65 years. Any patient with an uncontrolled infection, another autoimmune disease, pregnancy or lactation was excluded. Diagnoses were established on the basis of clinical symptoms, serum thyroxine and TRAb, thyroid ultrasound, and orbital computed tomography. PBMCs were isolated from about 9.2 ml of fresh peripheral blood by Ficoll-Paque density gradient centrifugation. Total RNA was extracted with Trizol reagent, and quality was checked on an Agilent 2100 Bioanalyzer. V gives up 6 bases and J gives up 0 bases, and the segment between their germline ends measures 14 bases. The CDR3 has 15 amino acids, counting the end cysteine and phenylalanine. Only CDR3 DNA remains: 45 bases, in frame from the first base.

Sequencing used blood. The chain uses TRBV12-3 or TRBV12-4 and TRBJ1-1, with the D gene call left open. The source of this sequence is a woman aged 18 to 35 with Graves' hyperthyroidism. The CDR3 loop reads CASSSPHQMNTEAFF. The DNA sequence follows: TGTGCCAGCAGCTCACCTCACCAAATGAACACTGAAGCTTTCTTT.